The 24 T cell receptor beta chains reported below all come from one sample, sequenced in a study of OX40 agonist ivuxolimab in advanced cancers. Repertoires were generated with immunoSEQ multiplex PCR, while TCRdb's copy carries only in-frame clones and drops some. The sample holds tens of thousands of clones, more than 75% seen once. This specimen was CD4+ or CD8+ T cells sorted from blood, taken in a trial of the OX40 agonist ivuxolimab. These receptors were obtained from an adult with an advanced solid tumor such as melanoma, head and neck, liver or kidney cancer.

This rearrangement joins TRBV5-1 to TRBJ2-7; TRBD2 agrees at 7 bases. Germline CDR1 is SGHRS and CDR2 is YFSETQ. The CDR3 covers 16 residues. With 0 bases clipped from V and 6 bases from J, the junction kept 12 bases outside the gene matches. The CDR3 DNA reads TGCGCCAGCAGCTTGGCCACCACTGGCGGGAGAGGCGAGCAGTACTTC. Its protein product is CASSLATTGGRGEQYF.

V is TRBV4-2 and J is TRBJ1-3; tentatively, D is TRBD1 (5 bases). This CDR3 is built from 14 residues. V lost 3 bases to trimming and J lost 8 bases, with 14 bases between them. Germline V gene data show CDR1 as LGHNA and CDR2 as YNFKEQ. The DNA for the CDR3 is TGTGCCAGCAGCCAGGACCGGGGGTCGGACACCATATATTTT. It encodes CASSQDRGSDTIYF.

The J gene is TRBJ1-5, the V gene TRBV28; a weak D match, TRBD1 (5 bases). V was clipped by 6 bases and J by 8 bases, with 14 bases between them. This CDR3 has 13 amino acids. Germline V gene data show CDR1 as MDHEN and CDR2 as SYDVKM. CDR3 in DNA: TGTGCCAGCAGCGACTATGTAGGGGAGCCCCAGCATTTT. Its translation: CASSDYVGEPQHF.

The chain has TRBV15 and TRBJ2-1; D is perhaps TRBD1 (5 bases). The germline gives CDR1 LNHNV, CDR2 YYDKDF (reference sequence). The CDR3 length is 16 residues. V dropped 0 bases and J dropped 7 bases, with 16 bases sitting between them. The CDR3 nucleotides are TGTGCCACCAGCAGAGAACTGAGGCAGGGAATAAATGAGCAGTTCTTC. Translated: CATSRELRQGINEQFF.

V gene TRBV19 combines with J gene TRBJ2-3, with 9 bases matching TRBD1. The germline V gene has CDR1 LNHDA and CDR2 SQIVND (reference sequence). This CDR3 has 16 amino acids. V was clipped by 1 base and J by 4 bases; unmatched bases: 6. CDR3 in amino acids: CASSIVPGQGADTQYF. The CDR3 DNA is TGTGCCAGTAGTATAGTCCCGGGACAGGGCGCAGATACGCAGTATTTT.

The V gene is TRBV5-1, the J gene TRBJ2-4; D might be TRBD1 (6 bases). CDR1 is SGHRS, CDR2 YFSETQ, per germline. V gave up 7 bases and J gave up 1 base, with 12 bases separating them. CDR3 size: 14 residues. In DNA form, the CDR3 reads TGCGCCAGCCACAGGGACACTGCCAAAAACATTCAGTACTTC. Its translation is CASHRDTAKNIQYF.

This clone was seen a handful of times. The chain employs TRBV5-1 and TRBJ2-1, with TRBD1 as a possible D gene (6 bases). V was clipped by 5 bases and J by 8 bases, with 17 bases between them. CDR3 length: 14 amino acids. Germline V gives CDR1 SGHRS, CDR2 YFSETQ. CDR3 protein: CASSSTGPWDEQFF. The CDR3 coding sequence is TGCGCCAGCAGTTCGACAGGTCCTTGGGATGAGCAGTTCTTC.

The chain employs TRBV5-1 and TRBJ2-5; no clear D gene. CDR1 is SGHRS and CDR2 is YFSETQ in the germline V gene. V was pared by 5 bases and J by 0 bases, with 2 bases between. The CDR3 has 11 amino acids. The CDR3 loop is CASRDQETQYF. CDR3 DNA sequence: TGCGCCAGCAGGGACCAAGAGACCCAGTACTTC.

V gene TRBV11-2 combines with J gene TRBJ1-1, with a tentative D call TRBD1 (6 bases). CDR1 and CDR2 (germline): SGHAT, FQNNGV. This CDR3 spans 15 amino acids. Trimming shortened V by 2 bases and J by 0 bases, and 10 bases separated the two germline ends. The CDR3 spells CASSLPGTMNTEAFF. The CDR3 DNA reads TGTGCCAGCAGCTTACCCGGGACAATGAACACTGAAGCTTTCTTT. Using reference TRBV11-2 and TRBJ1-1 for the parts outside the CDR3, the full variable domain is EAGVAQSPRYKIIEKRQSVAFWCNPISGHATLYWYQQILGQGPKLLIQFQNNGVVDDSQLPKDRFSAERLKGVDSTLKIQPAKLEDSAVYLCASSLPGTMNTEAFFGQGTRLTVV.

The chain carries TRBV28 and TRBJ2-5; 9 nucleotides match TRBD2. Germline-derived CDR1 and CDR2 are MDHEN and SYDVKM. This CDR3 comprises 17 residues. V shed 1 base and J 7 bases; nucleotides not matched to a gene: 13. The CDR3 region has the DNA TGTGCCAGCAGTTTATCGTCTAGCGGGATAGTGAGAGTGACCCAGTACTTC. Its protein product is CASSLSSSGIVRVTQYF.

This clone was detected ten times or more. This chain joins TRBV5-1 and TRBJ2-7; 8 bases are a match to TRBD1. The J segment lost 7 bases and the V segment lost 4 bases, leaving 10 bases of the junction unmatched. Germline assignment: CDR1 SGHRS and CDR2 YFSETQ. The CDR3 sequence is 14 residues long. CDR3 loop: CASSIQQGVDEQYF. The CDR3 DNA reads TGCGCCAGCAGCATACAACAGGGGGTGGATGAGCAGTACTTC.

This clone came up once. V usage is TRBV7-6 and J usage is TRBJ1-1; tentative D call: TRBD1 (6 bases). V was clipped by 2 bases and J by 7 bases, with 14 bases between them. Germline CDR1 reads SGHVS; CDR2 reads FNYEAQ. The length of the CDR3 is 14 residues. CDR3 DNA sequence: TGTGCCAGCAGCTTAAGGGGGGCGGAAGGTGAAGCTTTCTTT. As protein: CASSLRGAEGEAFF.

This chain connects TRBV13 to TRBJ2-1; TRBD2 agrees at 13 bases. The germline V gene encodes CDR1 PRHDT and CDR2 FYEKMQ (reference sequence). Trimming cost V 5 bases and J 7 bases; bases outside gene matches: 5. The CDR3 is 15 amino acids. This chain's CDR3 is CASSTGLAGVNEQFF. The CDR3 region has the DNA TGTGCCAGCAGCACTGGACTAGCGGGAGTAAATGAGCAGTTCTTC. Full variable domain (outside the CDR3, taken from reference TRBV13 and TRBJ2-1): AAGVIQSPRHLIKEKRETATLKCYPIPRHDTVYWYQQGPGQDPQFLISFYEKMQSDKGSIPDRFSAQQFSDYHSELNMSSLELGDSALYFCASSTGLAGVNEQFFGPGTRLTVL.

This chain joins TRBV6-1 and TRBJ2-7; D not resolved. Per the germline V gene, CDR1 is MNHNS and CDR2 is SASEGT. The CDR3 has 13 residues. V lost 7 bases to trimming and J lost 3 bases, with 13 bases between them. The CDR3, as DNA: TGTGCCAGCATAAATGGACCATACTACGAGCAGTACTTC. This sequence encodes CASINGPYYEQYF.

This chain links TRBV6-1 with TRBJ2-1, with 9 bases matching TRBD2. The V gene end was trimmed by 11 bases and the J gene end by 4 bases; junction bases not matched to a gene: 3. The CDR3 totals 12 residues. Germline V gene sequence: CDR1 MNHNS, CDR2 SASEGT. The CDR3 region is CAGLAGYNEQFF. The CDR3 DNA reads TGTGCCGGCCTAGCGGGATACAATGAGCAGTTCTTC.

The V gene is TRBV6-1, the J gene TRBJ1-1; D not certain. Germline-derived CDR1 and CDR2 are MNHNS and SASEGT. The V and J ends lost 8 bases and 3 bases respectively, with 7 bases between them. CDR3 length equals 11 residues. The CDR3 DNA is TGTGCCAGCGGTGGGGACACTGAAGCTTTCTTT. Its protein is CASGGDTEAFF.

This chain uses TRBV5-5 with TRBJ2-5, with D maybe TRBD2 (5 bases). CDR1 and CDR2 (germline): SGHKS, YYEKEE (reference sequence). The CDR3 is 12 amino acids. The V gene lost 5 bases and the J gene lost 9 bases, with 14 bases spanning the gap. The CDR3 region is CASSSYTSAQYF. As DNA, the CDR3 is TGTGCCAGCAGTTCTTATACTAGTGCCCAGTACTTC.

The rearrangement joins TRBV5-1 to TRBJ1-1, with 7 bases identical to TRBD1. Trimming took 4 bases from V and 1 from J; bases not matched to a gene: 10. Looked up from germline, CDR1 is SGHRS and CDR2 is YFSETQ. This CDR3 has 16 residues. The CDR3: CASSRRSGTANTEAFF. CDR3 nucleotides: TGCGCCAGCAGCCGACGGAGCGGGACAGCGAACACTGAAGCTTTCTTT.

The rearrangement joins TRBV5-5 to TRBJ2-7, with TRBD2 matching over 14 bases. The junction had 4 bases not matched to a gene; V was cut back by 4 bases and J by 7 bases. There are 14 residues in the CDR3. Germline V gene sequence: CDR1 SGHKS, CDR2 YYEKEE (reference sequence). Here the CDR3 reads CASSGTSGSGEQYF. CDR3 coding DNA: TGTGCCAGCAGCGGGACTAGCGGGAGTGGAGAGCAGTACTTC.

The V and J genes are TRBV6-6 and TRBJ2-2; D gene uncertain. CDR1 and CDR2 (germline): MNHNY, SVGAGI (reference sequence). The CDR3 has 14 residues. V was pared by 5 bases and J by 1 base, with 8 bases between. The DNA for the CDR3 is TGTGCCAGCAGTAGAATCAAGAACACCGGGGAGCTGTTTTTT. The encoded protein is CASSRIKNTGELFF.

The chain is built from TRBV4-1 and TRBJ1-1, with 8 bases lining up with TRBD1. Germline CDR1 reads MGHRA; CDR2 reads YSYEKL. There are 16 residues in the CDR3. Trimming took 0 bases from V and 5 from J; bases not matched to a gene: 8. The CDR3 protein is CASSQDGAGGLTEAFF. As DNA, the CDR3 is TGCGCCAGCAGCCAAGATGGGGCAGGGGGCTTAACTGAAGCTTTCTTT.

The V and J genes are TRBV30 and TRBJ2-2; 7 bases line up with TRBD1. Germline CDR1 is GTSNPN and CDR2 is SVGIG (reference sequence). The ends lost 2 bases at V and 4 bases at J; junction bases unmatched: 10. The CDR3 runs 16 residues. The CDR3 bases are TGTGCCTGGAGTACTGTTGGACAGGTGATCACCGGGGAGCTGTTTTTT. Its translation is CAWSTVGQVITGELFF.

The DNA for the CDR3 is TGTGCCAGCAGTTTACGGCAGGGTGGGCACACCATATATTTT. Translated: CASSLRQGGHTIYF. The chain couples TRBV28 to TRBJ1-3; TRBD1 is a possible D gene (5 bases). Germline loops: CDR1 MDHEN, CDR2 SYDVKM. This CDR3 contains 14 residues. V was cut by 2 bases and J by 8 bases, with 13 bases left in between.

This clone was seen a single time. The chain has TRBV5-1 and TRBJ1-1; possible D gene TRBD1, 5 bases. V was cut by 0 bases and J by 5 bases, with 14 bases left in between. This CDR3 has 15 residues. Per the germline V gene, CDR1 is SGHRS and CDR2 is YFSETQ. CDR3 loop: CASSLEGRGETEAFF. The CDR3 coding sequence is TGCGCCAGCAGCTTGGAGGGGCGGGGTGAGACTGAAGCTTTCTTT.